One sample yielded the 18 T cell receptor beta chains listed below, sequenced in a study of blood T cells in healthy people across ages. Next came a second PCR, run for about 7 to 12 cycles, which used a sample-barcoded 5' primer along with a J-beta primer mix. TCRdb redid the calling of the 5' RACE reads with MiXCR, one entry per CDR3 protein. The sample has more than 800,000 distinct CDR3 sequences; around 26% are singletons. Sequenced sample: blood. All receptors come from a woman aged 80 or older in good health.

This clonotype was recorded at least ten times. The chain couples TRBV12-3 or TRBV12-4 to TRBJ1-5, with D hard to call. V lost 4 bases, J lost 4 bases, and 8 bases lay in between. The CDR3 is 13 amino acids. This chain's CDR3 is CASSWAVNQPQHF. In DNA form, the CDR3 reads TGTGCCAGCAGTTGGGCAGTTAATCAGCCCCAGCATTTT.

The chain has TRBV11-2 and TRBJ2-3, with a tentative D call TRBD2 (6 bases). From germline, CDR1 is SGHAT and CDR2 FQNNGV. The CDR3 covers 16 residues. Trimming took 5 bases from V and 2 from J, leaving 17 bases between them. In DNA form, the CDR3 reads TGTGCCAGCAGCCATAGGACTACACCTTACACAGATACGCAGTATTTT. Its protein is CASSHRTTPYTDTQYF.

With regard to this clonotype: The junction differs from germline at one of its ends, possibly a read error. V gene TRBV7-2 combines with J gene TRBJ1-2, with D unclear. This CDR3 comprises 14 residues. Germline CDR1 SGHTA, CDR2 FQGNSA. CDR3 loop: CASSLEVSNYDYTF. CDR3 DNA: TGTGCCAGCAGCTTAGAGGTCTCCAACTATGACTACACCTTC.

To note about this clonotype: This sequence may be a read error, since a much larger clone differs from it by one base. This chain connects TRBV4-2 to TRBJ2-7; 9 bases agree with TRBD1. The CDR3 runs to 15 residues. J gave up 10 bases and V 0 bases, and 10 bases lay outside the gene matches. The germline gives CDR1 LGHNA, CDR2 YNFKEQ. CDR3 protein: CASSQEQGAGEAQYF. The CDR3 region has the DNA TGTGCCAGCAGCCAAGAACAGGGGGCAGGAGAGGCCCAGTACTTC.

Written as DNA, the CDR3 is TGCGCCAGCAGCCTGGACAGGGCGGGAGGTGAAGCTTTCTTT. Amino acid sequence: CASSLDRAGGEAFF. The chain carries TRBV5-1 and TRBJ1-1; 8 positions agree with TRBD1. This CDR3 contains 14 residues. With V trimmed by 4 bases and J by 7 bases, 9 bases remained unmatched. The germline V gene encodes CDR1 SGHRS and CDR2 YFSETQ. The full variable domain, its missing parts supplied by reference TRBV5-1 and TRBJ1-1, is KAGVTQTPRYLIKTRGQQVTLSCSPISGHRSVSWYQQTPGQGLQFLFEYFSETQRNKGNFPGRFSGRQFSNSRSEMNVSTLELGDSALYLCASSLDRAGGEAFFGQGTRLTVV.

In regard to this clonotype: One base away lies a much larger clone, so this may be a sequencing read error. The V and J genes are TRBV4-3 and TRBJ2-3; either TRBD1 or TRBD2 may fit D (5 bases each). The germline V gene has CDR1 LGHNA and CDR2 YSLEER. The CDR3 length is 15 residues. The CDR3, as DNA: TGCGCCAGCAGCCAGGGACGAGGCGCCACAGATACGCGGTATTTT. It is translated as CASSQGRGATDTRYF.

The rearrangement uses TRBV18 and TRBJ1-3; no reliable D call. The germline V gene has CDR1 KGHSH and CDR2 LQKENI. The CDR3 length is 17 residues. V lost 0 bases, J lost 0 bases, and 12 bases lay in between. DNA of the CDR3: TGTGCCAGCTCACCACCGGCCATGTCAAGCTCTGGAAACACCATATATTTT. Its translation: CASSPPAMSSSGNTIYF.

This clonotype has a handful of counts. The genes are TRBV20-1 and TRBJ2-5; D is unclear. Germline V CDR1 and CDR2: DFQATT, SNEGSKA (reference sequence). This CDR3 contains 14 residues. V lost 7 bases, J lost 3 bases, and 18 bases lay in between. The CDR3 nucleotides are TGCAGTGTTGCCCCCCCGGGCCCCAAAGAGACCCAGTACTTC. This sequence encodes CSVAPPGPKETQYF.

This clonotype was recorded at least ten times. The V and J genes are TRBV7-2 and TRBJ2-5; TRBD1 aligns across 7 bases. Per germline, CDR1 SGHTA and CDR2 FQGNSA. The ends lost 5 bases at V and 5 bases at J; junction bases unmatched: 11. The CDR3 totals 15 residues. CDR3 in amino acids: CASSARQGLRETQYF. CDR3 DNA: TGTGCCAGCAGCGCCCGACAGGGCCTCAGGGAGACCCAGTACTTC.

This clonotype was seen many times. V is TRBV11-3 and J is TRBJ2-1; 11 bases match TRBD1. V dropped 4 bases and J dropped 8; count of bases not matched to a gene: 4. Germline V CDR1 and CDR2: SGHNT, YENEEA. CDR3 length: 14 residues. CDR3 in amino acids: CASSSGQGADEQFF. The CDR3 DNA is TGTGCCAGCAGCTCCGGACAGGGGGCGGATGAGCAGTTCTTC.

The V and J genes are TRBV15 and TRBJ2-5; 11 bases are a match to TRBD1. The CDR3 consists of 15 residues. Trimming cost V 1 base and J 5 bases; bases outside gene matches: 3. Germline V gene data show CDR1 as LNHNV and CDR2 as YYDKDF (reference sequence). The CDR3, as DNA: TGTGCCACCAGCAGAGGTTGGGACAGGGGGGAGACCCAGTACTTC. Its protein is CATSRGWDRGETQYF. Supplemented by reference TRBV15 and TRBJ2-5, the full variable domain reads DAMVIQNPRYQVTQFGKPVTLSCSQTLNHNVMYWYQQKSSQAPKLLFHYYDKDFNNEADTPDNFQSRRPNTSFCFLDIRSPGLGDTAMYLCATSRGWDRGETQYFGPGTRLLVL.

The chain recombines TRBV20-1 with TRBJ1-5; D ambiguous. The CDR3 length is 14 residues. Between the trimmed V and J ends, which lost 6 bases and 3 bases, there was a span of 15 bases. CDR1 and CDR2 (germline): DFQATT, SNEGSKA (reference sequence). CDR3 residues: CSAHRGGYNQPQHF. In nucleotides, the CDR3 is TGCAGTGCCCACCGAGGAGGGTACAATCAGCCCCAGCATTTT.

As to this clonotype: This may be a read error, as it is one base from a much larger clone. The rearrangement uses TRBV20-1 and TRBJ1-2; D is possibly TRBD1 (5 bases). There are 13 residues in the CDR3. CDR1 is DFQATT, CDR2 SNEGSKA, per germline (reference sequence). The CDR3 protein is CNASLWGSDGYTF. CDR3 sequence (DNA): TGCAATGCTAGCCTATGGGGCAGCGATGGCTACACCTTC.

This clonotype appeared many times. The CDR3 bases are TGTGCCAGCAGTTACTCGAAAGGTTCCGGGACAGGGCGTCGAAATGAGCAGTTCTTC. Translation gives CASSYSKGSGTGRRNEQFF. V and J are TRBV6-2 or TRBV6-3 and TRBJ2-1, with 9 bases fitting TRBD1. CDR1 is MNHEY and CDR2 is SVGEGT in the germline V gene. The CDR3 is made up of 19 amino acids. Germline trimming cut 0 bases from V and 7 bases from J; bases unmatched to any gene: 16.

This clonotype has only a few counts. The V gene is TRBV28, the J gene TRBJ2-1; 8 positions match TRBD1. The germline CDR1 and CDR2 sequences are MDHEN and SYDVKM. J was trimmed by 6 bases and V by 4 bases; bases with no gene match: 11. The CDR3 length is 16 residues. CDR3: CASSSPQGAKFNEQFF. The CDR3 DNA follows: TGTGCCAGCAGTTCCCCCCAGGGGGCAAAATTCAATGAGCAGTTCTTC.

The chain links TRBV7-9 to TRBJ2-7; D might be TRBD2 (6 bases). The ends were cut back, 2 bases at V and 1 base at J, with 12 bases in the middle. Germline CDR1 reads SEHNR; CDR2 reads FQNEAQ (reference sequence). The CDR3 has 15 residues. CDR3 DNA: TGTGCCAGCAGCTTATGGCCGGGGGTTTCCTACGAGCAGTACTTC. This encodes CASSLWPGVSYEQYF.

A word on this clonotype: With a much larger clone just one base away, this may be a read error. The chain links TRBV5-1 to TRBJ2-3, with D possibly matching TRBD2 (5 bases). This CDR3 is 17 amino acids long. Germline V lookup: CDR1 SGHRS, CDR2 YFSETQ. The CDR3 loop is CARSFRGRSASTDTQYF. Written as DNA, the CDR3 is TGCGCCCGCAGCTTCCGAGGGCGGAGTGCTAGCACAGATACGCAGTATTTT. Full variable domain (missing parts from reference TRBV5-1 and TRBJ2-3): KAGVTQTPRYLIKTRGQQVTLSCSPISGHRSVSWYQQTPGQGLQFLFEYFSETQRNKGNFPGRFSGRQFSNSRSEMNVSTLELGDSALYLCARSFRGRSASTDTQYFGPGTRLTVL.

At least ten counts were recorded for this clonotype. The rearrangement joins TRBV6-5 to TRBJ2-5; D possibly corresponds to TRBD2 (7 bases). Germline V lookup: CDR1 MNHEY, CDR2 SVGAGI. V lost 6 bases to trimming and J lost 2 bases, with 16 bases between them. The CDR3 contains 15 residues. The CDR3 loop reads CASRRLGGGQETQYF. CDR3 nucleotide sequence: TGTGCCAGCAGGCGTCTAGGGGGGGGACAAGAGACCCAGTACTTC.